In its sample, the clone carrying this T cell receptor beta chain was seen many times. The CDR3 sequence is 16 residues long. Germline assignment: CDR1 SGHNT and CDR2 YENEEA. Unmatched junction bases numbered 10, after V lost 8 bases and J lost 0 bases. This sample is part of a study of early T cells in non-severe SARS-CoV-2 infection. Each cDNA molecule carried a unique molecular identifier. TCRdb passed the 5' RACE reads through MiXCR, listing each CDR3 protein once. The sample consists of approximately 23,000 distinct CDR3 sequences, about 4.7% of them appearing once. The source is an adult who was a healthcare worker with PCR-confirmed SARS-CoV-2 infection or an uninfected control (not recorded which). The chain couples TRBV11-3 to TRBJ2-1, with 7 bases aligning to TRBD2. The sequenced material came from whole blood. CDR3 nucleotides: TGTGCCAGCTCCCCGACTAGCAGTAACTCCTACAATGAGCAGTTCTTC. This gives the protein CASSPTSSNSYNEQFF.